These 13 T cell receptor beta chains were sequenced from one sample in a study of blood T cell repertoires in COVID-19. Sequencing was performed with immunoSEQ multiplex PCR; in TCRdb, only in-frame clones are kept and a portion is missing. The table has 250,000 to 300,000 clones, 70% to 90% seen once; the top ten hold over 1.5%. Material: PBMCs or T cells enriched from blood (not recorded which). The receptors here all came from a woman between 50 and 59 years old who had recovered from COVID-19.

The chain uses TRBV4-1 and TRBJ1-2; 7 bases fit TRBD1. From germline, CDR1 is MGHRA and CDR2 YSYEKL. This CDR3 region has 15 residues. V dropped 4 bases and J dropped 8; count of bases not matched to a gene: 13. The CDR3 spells CASSPPDRPLWGYTF. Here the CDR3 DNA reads TGCGCCAGCAGCCCCCCGGACAGGCCCCTATGGGGCTACACCTTC.

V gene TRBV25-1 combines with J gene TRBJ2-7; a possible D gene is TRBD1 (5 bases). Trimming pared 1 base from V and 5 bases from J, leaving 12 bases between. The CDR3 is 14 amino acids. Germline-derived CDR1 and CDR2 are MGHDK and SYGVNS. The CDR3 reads CASSESPGPHEQYF. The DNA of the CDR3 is TGTGCCAGCAGTGAATCTCCAGGGCCCCACGAGCAGTACTTC.

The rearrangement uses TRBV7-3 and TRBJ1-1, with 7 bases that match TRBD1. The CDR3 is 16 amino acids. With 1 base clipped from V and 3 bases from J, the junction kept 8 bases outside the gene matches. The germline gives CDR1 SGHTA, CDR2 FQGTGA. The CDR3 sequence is CASSLNPPGQHTEAFF. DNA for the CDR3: TGTGCCAGCAGCTTAAACCCTCCGGGACAGCACACTGAAGCTTTCTTT.

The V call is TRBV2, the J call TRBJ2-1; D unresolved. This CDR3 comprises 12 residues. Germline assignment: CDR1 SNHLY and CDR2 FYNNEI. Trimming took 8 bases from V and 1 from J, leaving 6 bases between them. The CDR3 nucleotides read TGTGCCAGCGAGATGTCCTACAATGAGCAGTTCTTC. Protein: CASEMSYNEQFF.

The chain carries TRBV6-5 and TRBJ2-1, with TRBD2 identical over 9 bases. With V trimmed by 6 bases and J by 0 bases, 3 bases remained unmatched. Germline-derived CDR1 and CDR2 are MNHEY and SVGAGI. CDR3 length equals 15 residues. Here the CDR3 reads CASRSSGSSYNEQFF. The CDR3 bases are TGTGCCAGCAGAAGTAGCGGGAGCTCCTACAATGAGCAGTTCTTC.

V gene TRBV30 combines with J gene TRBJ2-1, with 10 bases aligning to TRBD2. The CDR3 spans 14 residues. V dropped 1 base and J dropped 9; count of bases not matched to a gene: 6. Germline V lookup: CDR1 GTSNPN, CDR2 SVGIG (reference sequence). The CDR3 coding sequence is TGTGCCTGGAGTGGGATGTTAGCGGGAGGTGAGCAGTTCTTC. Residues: CAWSGMLAGGEQFF.

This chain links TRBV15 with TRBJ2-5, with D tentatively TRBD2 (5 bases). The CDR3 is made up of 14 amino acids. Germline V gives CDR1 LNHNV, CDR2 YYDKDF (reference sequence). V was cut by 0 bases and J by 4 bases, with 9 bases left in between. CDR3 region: CATSRDAGGETQYF. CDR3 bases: TGTGCCACCAGCAGAGATGCGGGTGGAGAGACCCAGTACTTC.

The CDR3 region has the DNA TGCAGTGCTAGTAGAACGTCCCGGGGCGAGCAGTACTTC. Its translation is CSASRTSRGEQYF. J is TRBJ2-7 and V is TRBV20-1, with D perhaps TRBD2 (5 bases). The germline V gene encodes CDR1 DFQATT and CDR2 SNEGSKA (reference sequence). With 3 bases removed from V and 6 bases from J, the gap between germline ends came to 15 bases. CDR3 length: 13 amino acids.

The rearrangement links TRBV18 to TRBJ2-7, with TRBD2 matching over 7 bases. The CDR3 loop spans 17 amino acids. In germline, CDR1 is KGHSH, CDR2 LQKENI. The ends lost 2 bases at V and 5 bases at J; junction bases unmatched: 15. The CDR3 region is CASSPNGGSGGRNEQYF. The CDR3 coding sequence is TGTGCCAGCTCACCAAACGGGGGTTCGGGAGGTCGCAACGAGCAGTACTTC.

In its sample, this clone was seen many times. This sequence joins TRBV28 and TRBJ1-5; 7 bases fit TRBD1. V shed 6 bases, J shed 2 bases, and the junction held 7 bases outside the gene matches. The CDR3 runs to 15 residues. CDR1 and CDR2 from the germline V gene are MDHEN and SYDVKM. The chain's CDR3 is CASSQTGYGNQPQHF. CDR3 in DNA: TGTGCCAGCAGCCAGACAGGGTACGGCAATCAGCCCCAGCATTTT.

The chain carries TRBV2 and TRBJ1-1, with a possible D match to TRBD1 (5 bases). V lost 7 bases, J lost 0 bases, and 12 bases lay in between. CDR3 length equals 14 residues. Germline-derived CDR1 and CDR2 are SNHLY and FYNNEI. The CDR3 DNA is TGTGCCAGCAATAGCGGGGGTTTGAACACTGAAGCTTTCTTT. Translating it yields CASNSGGLNTEAFF.

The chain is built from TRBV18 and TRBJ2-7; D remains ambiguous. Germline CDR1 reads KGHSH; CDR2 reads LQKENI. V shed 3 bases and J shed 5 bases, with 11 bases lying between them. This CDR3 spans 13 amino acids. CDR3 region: CASSPYGPDEQYF. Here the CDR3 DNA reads TGTGCCAGCTCACCCTATGGTCCTGACGAGCAGTACTTC.

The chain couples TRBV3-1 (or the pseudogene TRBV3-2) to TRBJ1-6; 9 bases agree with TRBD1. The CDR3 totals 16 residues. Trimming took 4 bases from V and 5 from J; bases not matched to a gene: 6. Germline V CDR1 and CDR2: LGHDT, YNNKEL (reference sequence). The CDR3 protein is CASSRRTGAHNSPLHF. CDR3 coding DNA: TGTGCCAGCAGCCGAAGGACAGGGGCCCATAATTCACCCCTCCACTTT.